The 25 T cell receptor beta chains listed next were all sequenced from one sample in a study of cytomegalovirus exposure and HLA in healthy donors. The PCR made use of 60 Vbeta and 13 Jbeta primers. Produced via immunoSEQ multiplex PCR; TCRdb's table is partial and in-frame only. The repertoire consists of over 95,000 clones, with 74% occurring once and the leading ten covering 2% to 2.5%. Sequenced sample: PBMCs. These receptor sequences come from a human donor in good health.

The CDR3 nucleotides are TGTGCCAGCAGCCCGAGGACGGGCGGAGGGCCGCAGTATTTT. Residues: CASSPRTGGGPQYF. The chain combines TRBV14 with TRBJ2-3; D may be TRBD2 (6 bases). With 4 bases removed from V and 10 bases from J, the gap between germline ends came to 18 bases. CDR3 length equals 14 residues. Germline CDR1 and CDR2: SGHDN and FVKESK. Full variable domain (missing parts from reference TRBV14 and TRBJ2-3): EAGVTQFPSHSVIEKGQTVTLRCDPISGHDNLYWYRRVMGKEIKFLLHFVKESKQDESGMPNNRFLAERTGGTYSTLKVQPAELEDSGVYFCASSPRTGGGPQYFGPGTRLTVL.

The chain has TRBV18 and TRBJ2-5; D is perhaps TRBD2 (6 bases). Deletions cut 6 bases from V and 5 bases from J, with 13 bases between. The CDR3 is 13 residues long. Germline CDR1 and CDR2: KGHSH and LQKENI. CDR3 protein: CASSRREAETQYF. DNA of the CDR3: TGTGCCAGCTCCCGAAGGGAGGCCGAGACCCAGTACTTC. Together with reference TRBV18 and TRBJ2-5, the CDR3 gives the full variable domain: NAGVMQNPRHLVRRRGQEARLRCSPMKGHSHVYWYRQLPEEGLKFMVYLQKENIIDESGMPKERFSAEFPKEGPSILRIQQVVRGDSAAYFCASSRREAETQYFGPGTRLLVL.

This rearrangement joins TRBV19 to TRBJ1-2; a weak D match, TRBD1 (5 bases). This CDR3 has 13 residues. Germline CDR1 and CDR2: LNHDA and SQIVND (reference sequence). The V end was cut by 6 bases, the J end by 8 bases, with 16 bases between. In DNA form, the CDR3 reads TGTGCCAGTAGGGGGACGGGGGGTGACGGCTACACCTTC. Translated, it gives CASRGTGGDGYTF.

This chain uses TRBV4-2 with TRBJ2-3; 7 positions agree with TRBD2. The V segment lost 11 bases and the J segment 11 bases; nucleotides outside the gene matches: 19. Germline CDR1 and CDR2: LGHNA and YNFKEQ. The CDR3 extends over 14 amino acids. CDR3 amino acids: CAASPAGEGRVQYF. CDR3 in DNA: TGTGCCGCAAGCCCCGCGGGAGAGGGACGAGTGCAGTATTTT.

This clone was observed a few times. V and J are TRBV4-1 and TRBJ1-1; tentatively, D is TRBD1 (6 bases). V shed 0 bases and J shed 1 base, with 12 bases lying between them. There are 16 residues in the CDR3. Germline values: CDR1 MGHRA, CDR2 YSYEKL. The CDR3 sequence: CASSQDIGQRNTEAFF. CDR3 nucleotide sequence: TGCGCCAGCAGCCAAGATATAGGACAGAGGAACACTGAAGCTTTCTTT.

This chain uses TRBV6-1 with TRBJ2-5, with D possibly TRBD1 on 6 matching bases. CDR1 is MNHNS and CDR2 is SASEGT in the germline V gene. V was trimmed by 4 bases and J by 4 bases, leaving 16 bases between them. This CDR3 is 15 amino acids long. The DNA for the CDR3 is TGTGCCAGCAGTGCGCCGGGAACCAGGGGAGAGACCCAGTACTTC. This gives the protein CASSAPGTRGETQYF.

V and J are TRBV18 and TRBJ2-7, with TRBD2 matching 9 bases. CDR1 and CDR2 from the germline V gene are KGHSH and LQKENI. This CDR3 region has 19 residues. Trimming at V came to 3 bases and at J to 1 base, leaving 16 bases not matched to a gene. Written as DNA, the CDR3 is TGTGCCAGCTCACCGTGGGGCTTATTTAGCGGGAGTGGGTCCTACGAGCAGTACTTC. This gives the protein CASSPWGLFSGSGSYEQYF.

In this sample, this clone turned up once. The chain recombines TRBV2 with TRBJ1-4; D possibly corresponds to TRBD1 (6 bases). The V gene's germline CDR1 is SNHLY and CDR2 FYNNEI. This CDR3 is 14 amino acids long. Deletions cut 8 bases from V and 6 bases from J, with 16 bases between. CDR3 amino acids: CASHPARGDEKLFF. Here the CDR3 DNA reads TGTGCCAGCCACCCCGCCAGGGGAGATGAAAAACTGTTTTTT.

This chain uses TRBV5-1 with TRBJ1-4, with D unclear. V lost 4 bases and J 4 bases, leaving 17 bases between the germline ends. This CDR3 spans 16 amino acids. Per the germline V gene, CDR1 is SGHRS and CDR2 is YFSETQ. In nucleotides, the CDR3 is TGCGCCAGCAGCGAAGCCGGGAACACCAATAATGAAAAACTGTTTTTT. Its protein is CASSEAGNTNNEKLFF.

V usage is TRBV15 and J usage is TRBJ1-1; possible D gene TRBD1, 5 bases. The CDR3 has 13 amino acids. Germline CDR1 and CDR2: LNHNV and YYDKDF (reference sequence). V lost 1 base and J lost 5, with 8 bases in between. CDR3 residues: CATSRGGGTEAFF. The CDR3 DNA sequence: TGTGCCACCAGCAGAGGGGGCGGAACTGAAGCTTTCTTT.

This chain links TRBV5-1 with TRBJ2-1, with TRBD1 matching 7 bases. From germline, CDR1 is SGHRS and CDR2 YFSETQ. The CDR3 contains 18 residues. After removal of 0 bases from V and 5 bases from J, the junction contained 14 bases not matched to a gene. The CDR3 loop reads CASSLAVPEGAPNNEQFF. Written as DNA, the CDR3 is TGCGCCAGCAGCTTGGCGGTTCCTGAGGGGGCTCCTAACAATGAGCAGTTCTTC.

This chain links TRBV30 with TRBJ2-5, with 11 bases matching TRBD2. Germline CDR1 is GTSNPN and CDR2 is SVGIG (reference sequence). The CDR3 has 14 residues. V dropped 4 bases and J dropped 3; count of bases not matched to a gene: 4. This CDR3 reads CAWTSGGLKETQYF. CDR3 bases: TGTGCCTGGACTAGCGGGGGGCTTAAAGAGACCCAGTACTTC.

This clone was seen only once. The chain joins TRBV7-8 to TRBJ2-7; TRBD1 matches at 8 bases. The V gene's germline CDR1 is SGHVS and CDR2 FQNEAQ. With V trimmed by 8 bases and J by 5 bases, 5 bases remained unmatched. The CDR3 covers 12 residues. CDR3 coding DNA: TGTGCCAGCCGGACAGGGTGGGACGAGCAGTACTTC. It yields the protein CASRTGWDEQYF.

The chain has TRBV30 and TRBJ1-5; 9 bases map to TRBD1. After removal of 2 bases from V and 7 bases from J, the junction contained 6 bases not matched to a gene. The CDR3 spans 14 residues. Germline V gene lookup returns CDR1 GTSNPN and CDR2 SVGIG (reference sequence). The CDR3, as DNA: TGTGCCTGGAGTTCACAGGGGGCTCGGCAGCCCCAGCATTTT. It is translated as CAWSSQGARQPQHF.

The chain employs TRBV13 and TRBJ2-2, with D perhaps TRBD2 (6 bases). There are 15 residues in the CDR3. Germline V lookup: CDR1 PRHDT, CDR2 FYEKMQ (reference sequence). The V end was cut by 3 bases, the J end by 1 base, with 9 bases between. CDR3 sequence reads: CASSFGTLNTGELFF. CDR3 nucleotide sequence: TGTGCCAGCAGCTTCGGGACTCTGAACACCGGGGAGCTGTTTTTT.

This clone was picked up one time. The chain links TRBV21-1 to TRBJ2-7; TRBD1, the table's D call, lacks a check against the DNA. TRBV21-1 counts as a pseudogene. The CDR3 loop spans 18 amino acids. CDR3 protein: CASSKAQLGWAGTYEQYF. Written as DNA, the CDR3 is TGTGCCAGCAGCAAAGCGCAATTAGGATGGGCAGGAACCTACGAGCAGTACTTC.

The rearrangement links TRBV27 to TRBJ1-3; TRBD1 might be the D (5 bases). The length of the CDR3 is 14 residues. Germline V gene lookup returns CDR1 MNHEY and CDR2 SMNVEV (reference sequence). V was cut by 8 bases and J by 2 bases, with 13 bases left in between. CDR3 protein: CASGDGQTGNTIYF. DNA for the CDR3: TGTGCCAGCGGTGACGGACAAACTGGAAACACCATATATTTT.

V is TRBV19 and J is TRBJ2-7; TRBD1 matches 7 bases. Unmatched junction bases numbered 11, after V lost 4 bases and J lost 5 bases. Per germline, CDR1 LNHDA and CDR2 SQIVND (reference sequence). This CDR3 is 15 amino acids long. This chain's CDR3 is CASSTSTGRNHEQYF. CDR3 in DNA: TGTGCCAGTAGTACCTCGACAGGGAGAAACCACGAGCAGTACTTC.

The chain combines TRBV5-1 with TRBJ2-5; D gene unclear. The J call may be wrong; the DNA end is better matched by TRBJ2-7. This CDR3 comprises 15 residues. In germline, CDR1 is SGHRS, CDR2 YFSETQ. CDR3 sequence: CASSFAFELTYEQYF. The DNA of the CDR3 is TGCGCCAGCAGCTTCGCATTCGAGCTTACCTACGAGCAGTACTTC.

J is TRBJ2-2 and V is TRBV29-1; perhaps TRBD1 as D (5 bases). CDR1 is SQVTM, CDR2 ANQGSEA, per germline. V was cut by 5 bases and J by 8 bases, with 12 bases left in between. CDR3 length equals 12 residues. CDR3 amino acids: CSVLGERGELFF. For the CDR3, the DNA is TGCAGCGTTCTAGGGGAACGGGGGGAGCTGTTTTTT.

This chain uses TRBV5-1 with TRBJ2-2; D not certain. The CDR3 extends over 12 amino acids. V was trimmed by 0 bases and J by 6 bases, leaving 3 bases between them. CDR1 and CDR2 (germline): SGHRS, YFSETQ. CDR3 amino acids: CASSLASGELFF. The DNA for the CDR3 is TGCGCCAGCAGCTTGGCATCCGGGGAGCTGTTTTTT.

The rearrangement uses TRBV7-9 and TRBJ2-1; 9 bases agree with TRBD2. Trimming at V came to 5 bases and at J to 9 bases, leaving 8 bases not matched to a gene. The germline CDR1 and CDR2 sequences are SEHNR and FQNEAQ (reference sequence). CDR3 size: 14 residues. CDR3 protein: CASSHGTSSLEQFF. DNA of the CDR3: TGTGCCAGCAGCCACGGGACTAGCAGTCTTGAGCAGTTCTTC.

V usage is TRBV19 and J usage is TRBJ2-2; tentatively, D is TRBD1 (5 bases). This CDR3 region has 12 residues. V was cut by 10 bases and J by 1 base, with 7 bases left in between. Looked up from germline, CDR1 is LNHDA and CDR2 is SQIVND (reference sequence). As DNA, the CDR3 is TGTGCCACCACAGGGAACACCGGGGAGCTGTTTTTT. Translation gives CATTGNTGELFF.

The rearrangement joins TRBV7-2 to TRBJ1-1, with D possibly TRBD1 on 6 matching bases. Trimming stripped 2 bases from V and 0 bases from J, with 7 bases between. Germline loops: CDR1 SGHTA, CDR2 FQGNSA. This CDR3 has 14 amino acids. CDR3: CASSLTGMNTEAFF. Written as DNA, the CDR3 is TGTGCCAGCAGCTTAACAGGGATGAACACTGAAGCTTTCTTT.

CDR3 region: CASSFLDSYYGYTF. CDR3 nucleotides: TGTGCCAGCAGTTTCCTCGACAGCTACTATGGCTACACCTTC. This sequence joins TRBV28 and TRBJ1-2; TRBD1 is a possible D gene (5 bases). V dropped 3 bases and J dropped 3 bases, with 11 bases sitting between them. Germline lookup yields CDR1 MDHEN and CDR2 SYDVKM. The CDR3 runs to 14 residues.